The T cell receptor (beta chain) under discussion was sequenced for a study of response to subunit inactivated influenza vaccine. General study results and limits: Only a handful of new T cells, the authors suggested, are recruited with each seasonal influenza vaccination.

CDR1 SGHTA and CDR2 FQGNSA come from the germline V gene. There are 16 residues in the CDR3. The trim removed 5 bases at V and 9 bases at J, leaving 16 bases unmatched. Points on this clonotype: Antigen: not known.

TCRdb fed the RT-PCR reads into MiXCR, producing one record per CDR3 protein. The table lists about 610,000 distinct CDR3 sequences, about 15% of them singletons, with approximately 10% in the top ten. Specimen: PBMCs from blood, collected roughly 13 days after vaccination. This sequence joins TRBV7-2 and TRBJ2-1; 7 bases match TRBD2. This TCR was recovered from a man aged 45 to 65 who received an inactivated influenza vaccine. In DNA, the CDR3 is TGTGCCAGCAGCCTAGTACGTAGCGCGCCGGGGGGTGAGCAGTTCTTC. This gives the protein CASSLVRSAPGGEQFF.